This TCR beta chain is drawn from a study of control samples from healthy donors and cancer patients. The CDR3 loop spans 12 amino acids. Trimming shortened V by 4 bases and J by 2 bases, and 6 bases separated the two germline ends. The germline V gene encodes CDR1 MDHEN and CDR2 SYDVKM. Profiling relied on immunoSEQ multiplex PCR, and the TCRdb table lists in-frame clones only, not all of them. The sample includes 100,000 to 150,000 clones, about 90% of them seen just once. This TCR was sampled from a man in his 60s in good health. Sequences were obtained from blood. The V call is TRBV28, the J call TRBJ2-7; D uncertain. Written as DNA, the CDR3 is TGTGCCAGCAGTTCCCAACCCTACGAGCAGTACTTC. Encoded protein: CASSSQPYEQYF. The full variable domain, its missing parts supplied by reference TRBV28 and TRBJ2-7, is DVKVTQSSRYLVKRTGEKVFLECVQDMDHENMFWYRQDPGLGLRLIYFSYDVKMKEKGDIPEGYSVSREKKERFSLILESASTNQTSMYLCASSSQPYEQYFGPGTRLTVT.